These 9 T cell receptor beta chains originate from one sample sequenced in a study of T-cell reconstitution after alpha-beta-depleted transplantation in children (dated by TCRdb to the mid-2010s). The treatment or condition tag for this specimen amounts to: allogeneic hematopoietic cell transplantation with graft depleted of TCRalphabeta T cells and CD19 B cells. The protocol used for the library was PCR. Sequencing relied on an Illumina HiSeq 2500. To normalize quantification of the TCRbeta repertoire, the TCR libraries were built with molecular barcoding that relied on unique molecular identifiers. The public reads were reanalyzed by TCRdb: fastp trimming at Q25, MiXCR alignment, in-frame beta chains only. Every CDR3 protein is listed once, alongside the most common genes and DNA of its rows. Recorded for this sample are 240,000 or so distinct CDR3 sequences; around 8% of them occurred a single time. In total, the top ten clones hold approximately 6% of the sample.

This specimen consisted of PBMCs, mostly from graft donor cells, obtained 180 days after TCRalphabeta/CD19-depleted stem cell transplant. All receptors come from a male patient younger than 18 who had a stem cell transplant for acute lymphoblastic leukemia, so the T cells may come from the graft donor.

V is TRBV5-1 and J is TRBJ1-6, with D uncertain. The CDR3 is 10 residues long. Germline V gene data show CDR1 as SGHRS and CDR2 as YFSETQ. V lost 5 bases and J 11 bases, leaving 5 bases between the germline ends. CDR3 in DNA: TGCGCCAGCAGGAGTCCACCCCTCCACTTT. It encodes CASRSPPLHF.

This clonotype was picked up many times. This chain connects TRBV3-1 to TRBJ1-2, with D uncertain. V lost 1 base to trimming and J lost 2 bases, with 5 bases between them. This CDR3 has 13 residues. CDR1 is LGHDT and CDR2 is YNNKEL in the germline V gene (reference sequence). The DNA for the CDR3 is TGTGCCAGCAGCCAAGGTGTGAACTATGGCTACACCTTC. Amino acids: CASSQGVNYGYTF.

This clonotype was recorded at least ten times. V is TRBV20-1 and J is TRBJ2-2; possible D gene TRBD1, 6 bases. V shed 4 bases and J shed 1 base, with 13 bases lying between them. Germline CDR1 is DFQATT and CDR2 is SNEGSKA (reference sequence). The CDR3 spans 15 residues. The CDR3 here is CSATPGERNTGELFF. The CDR3 DNA is TGCAGTGCTACCCCAGGGGAAAGGAACACCGGGGAGCTGTTTTTT.

This clonotype was seen at least ten times. V gene TRBV12-3 or TRBV12-4 combines with J gene TRBJ2-2, with 7 bases lining up with TRBD1. The CDR3 has 16 amino acids. After removal of 5 bases from V and 1 base from J, the junction contained 7 bases not matched to a gene. CDR3 in DNA: TGTGCCAGCAGTCCTAGGACAGGCCAGAACACCGGGGAGCTGTTTTTT. Translating it yields CASSPRTGQNTGELFF.

This clonotype was found many times. The V call is TRBV5-1, the J call TRBJ2-2; TRBD2 matches 11 bases. This CDR3 region has 17 residues. J lost 1 base, V lost 1 base, and 3 bases had no gene match. Germline V CDR1 and CDR2: SGHRS, YFSETQ. CDR3 coding DNA: TGCGCCAGCAGCTTGTCCGGGACTAGCGGGAACACCGGGGAGCTGTTTTTT. This encodes CASSLSGTSGNTGELFF.

Ten or more counts support this clonotype. The rearrangement uses TRBV20-1 and TRBJ1-5, with D possibly TRBD1 on 5 matching bases. V dropped 5 bases and J dropped 2 bases, with 7 bases sitting between them. This CDR3 spans 12 amino acids. Germline V gives CDR1 DFQATT, CDR2 SNEGSKA (reference sequence). The CDR3, as DNA: TGCAGTGCTCCGGGGGGCAATCAGCCCCAGCATTTT. It specifies CSAPGGNQPQHF.

This clonotype occurred many times. The gene calls are TRBV6-4 and TRBJ2-1; 12 nucleotides match TRBD2. Looked up from germline, CDR1 is MRHNA and CDR2 is SNTAGT. The V gene end was trimmed by 6 bases and the J gene end by 7 bases; junction bases not matched to a gene: 13. This CDR3 spans 17 amino acids. CDR3 sequence reads: CASSPPSGRARSNEQFF. As DNA, the CDR3 is TGTGCCAGCAGCCCCCCTAGCGGGAGGGCCCGTAGTAATGAGCAGTTCTTC.

Note on this clonotype: A much larger clone differs from this one at a single base, so this may be a read error. The chain couples TRBV28 to TRBJ2-1; no definite D call. CDR1 is MDHEN and CDR2 is SYDVKM in the germline V gene. This CDR3 is built from 12 residues. The CDR3 sequence is CASSLSYNERFF. The CDR3 DNA follows: TGTGCCAGCAGTTTATCTTACAATGAGCGGTTCTTC.

This clonotype was detected many times. J is TRBJ2-5 and V is TRBV7-6; 7 nucleotides align to TRBD2. V lost 5 bases and J lost 3; bases outside the gene matches: 9. This CDR3 has 15 residues. The V gene's germline CDR1 is SGHVS and CDR2 FNYEAQ. CDR3 region: CASSHGGSRKETQYF. The CDR3 nucleotides are TGTGCCAGCAGCCACGGGGGGAGTCGAAAAGAGACCCAGTACTTC.